The 22 T cell receptor beta chains below all came from one sample that was sequenced in a study of cytomegalovirus exposure and HLA in healthy donors. PCR primers comprised 60 Vbeta and 13 Jbeta primers. Sequenced by immunoSEQ multiplex PCR; TCRdb stores in-frame clones only, minus some. Among about 150,000 clones listed, approximately 80% were seen once. Sample: PBMCs. The receptors shown here come from a woman younger than 30 in good health and CMV-seronegative.

The CDR3 nucleotides read TGTGCCAGCAGTCCACCAGGGAGGAGCACAGATACGCAGTATTTT. Translation gives CASSPPGRSTDTQYF. The rearrangement links TRBV6-5 to TRBJ2-3; tentative D call: TRBD2 (6 bases). This CDR3 is 15 amino acids long. V lost 5 bases to trimming and J lost 0 bases, with 12 bases between them. Germline V gives CDR1 MNHEY, CDR2 SVGAGI.

The rearrangement uses TRBV14 and TRBJ2-1; a possible D gene is TRBD2 (6 bases). Trimming stripped 2 bases from V and 12 bases from J, with 14 bases between. CDR1 and CDR2 (germline): SGHDN, FVKESK. There are 13 residues in the CDR3. CDR3 DNA sequence: TGTGCCAGCAGCCAACTGGGGACTTCCCGGCAGTTCTTC. Protein sequence: CASSQLGTSRQFF.

The genes are TRBV10-3 and TRBJ1-6; D might be TRBD1 (5 bases). The CDR3 extends over 14 amino acids. V was cut by 11 bases and J by 12 bases, with 23 bases left in between. In germline, CDR1 is ENHRY, CDR2 SYGVKD. The CDR3 coding sequence is TGTGCCCCCCTTGGGGGGATGACCTTTAAACCCCTCCACTTT. It is translated as CAPLGGMTFKPLHF.

The gene calls are TRBV7-2 and TRBJ2-7; 13 bases align to TRBD2. CDR3 length: 17 residues. The germline CDR1 and CDR2 sequences are SGHTA and FQGNSA. V dropped 5 bases and J dropped 0; count of bases not matched to a gene: 7. CDR3 loop: CASSRTSGGTSSYEQYF. In DNA form, the CDR3 reads TGTGCCAGCAGCAGGACTAGCGGGGGAACTAGCTCCTACGAGCAGTACTTC.

The chain is built from TRBV18 and TRBJ1-5; 11 bases match TRBD1. J was trimmed by 4 bases and V by 2 bases; bases with no gene match: 4. The CDR3 is made up of 16 amino acids. Germline V gene data show CDR1 as KGHSH and CDR2 as LQKENI. CDR3 coding DNA: TGTGCCAGCTCACCAACCGGGACAGGGGGGAATCAGCCCCAGCATTTT. Protein: CASSPTGTGGNQPQHF.

The CDR3 loop is CASSQAGRVGETQYF. The CDR3 bases are TGTGCCAGCAGCCAAGCCGGCAGGGTGGGAGAGACCCAGTACTTC. This chain joins TRBV4-2 and TRBJ2-5, with TRBD1 as a possible D gene (5 bases). This CDR3 has 15 residues. In germline, CDR1 is LGHNA, CDR2 YNFKEQ. The V and J ends lost 1 base and 4 bases respectively, with 13 bases between them.

Regarding this clone: Mismatch with germline at one junction end may stem from a read error. CDR3 DNA: TGTTCCAGCAGCCAAAGGGGGCCCGATACGCAGTATTTT. It is translated as CSSSQRGPDTQYF. V is TRBV7-9 and J is TRBJ2-3; TRBD1 aligns across 7 bases. Germline CDR1 is SEHNR and CDR2 is FQNEAQ (reference sequence). The CDR3 spans 13 residues.

J is TRBJ2-1 and V is TRBV28; perhaps TRBD1 as D (5 bases). Looked up from germline, CDR1 is MDHEN and CDR2 is SYDVKM. This CDR3 comprises 12 residues. V lost 7 bases and J 7 bases, leaving 11 bases between the germline ends. CDR3 DNA sequence: TGTGCCAGCAATAGGCAGGGAAATGAGCAGTTCTTC. It specifies CASNRQGNEQFF. The entire variable domain, with the rest obtained from reference TRBV28 and TRBJ2-1, is as follows: DVKVTQSSRYLVKRTGEKVFLECVQDMDHENMFWYRQDPGLGLRLIYFSYDVKMKEKGDIPEGYSVSREKKERFSLILESASTNQTSMYLCASNRQGNEQFFGPGTRLTVL.

Worth noting for this clone: The sample holds other DNA sequences that translate to the same CDR3. The chain employs TRBV5-1 and TRBJ1-1, with D hard to call. The CDR3 length is 13 residues. Germline V CDR1 and CDR2: SGHRS, YFSETQ. V was pared by 0 bases and J by 4 bases, with 7 bases between. CDR3 nucleotides: TGCGCCAGCAGCTTGGGTCGGGGCACTGAAGCTTTCTTT. It yields the protein CASSLGRGTEAFF.

Details on this clone: Its ends do not fully match the called genes, so a read error is possible. The chain has TRBV7-9 and TRBJ2-7; 11 bases map to TRBD1. The germline gives CDR1 SEHNR, CDR2 FQNEAQ (reference sequence). The CDR3 consists of 16 residues. This CDR3 is CSSSEGTGGLTYEQYF. The CDR3, as DNA: TGTTCCAGCAGCGAGGGGACAGGGGGTTTGACCTACGAGCAGTACTTC.

V gene TRBV5-1 combines with J gene TRBJ1-6; 10 nucleotides align to TRBD1. The CDR3 length is 16 residues. Germline CDR1 reads SGHRS; CDR2 reads YFSETQ. J lost 7 bases, V lost 4 bases, and 8 bases had no gene match. CDR3 amino acids: CASSHGTGAGNSPLHF. CDR3 bases: TGCGCCAGCAGCCACGGGACAGGGGCGGGGAATTCACCCCTCCACTTT.

Only one count was recorded for this clone. J is TRBJ1-3 and V is TRBV7-7; D is unresolved. The germline V and J ends were trimmed by 3 bases and 2 bases, with 5 bases remaining between them. The CDR3 extends over 13 amino acids. Germline V gene data show CDR1 as SSHAT and CDR2 as FNYEAQ (reference sequence). In DNA form, the CDR3 reads TGTGCCAGCAGCTTGGGCCCTGGAAACACCATATATTTT. Amino acid sequence: CASSLGPGNTIYF. Supplemented by reference TRBV7-7 and TRBJ1-3, the full variable domain reads GAGVSQSPRYKVTKRGQDVTLRCDPISSHATLYWYQQALGQGPEFLTYFNYEAQPDKSGLPSDRFSAERPEGSISTLTIQRTEQRDSAMYRCASSLGPGNTIYFGEGSWLTVV.

The CDR3: CASSLGTGYEQYF. CDR3 nucleotides: TGTGCCAGCAGCCTAGGGACAGGCTACGAGCAGTACTTC. This chain connects TRBV11-2 to TRBJ2-7, with TRBD1 matching over 8 bases. Germline V lookup: CDR1 SGHAT, CDR2 FQNNGV. Unmatched junction bases numbered 3, after V lost 5 bases and J lost 3 bases. The CDR3 extends over 13 amino acids. Variable domain in full (rest from reference TRBV11-2 and TRBJ2-7): EAGVAQSPRYKIIEKRQSVAFWCNPISGHATLYWYQQILGQGPKLLIQFQNNGVVDDSQLPKDRFSAERLKGVDSTLKIQPAKLEDSAVYLCASSLGTGYEQYFGPGTRLTVT.

The table lists this clone with a few counts. The V and J genes are TRBV6-1 and TRBJ1-1; TRBD1 is a possible D gene (5 bases). V shed 8 bases and J shed 0 bases, with 13 bases lying between them. Germline V gene lookup returns CDR1 MNHNS and CDR2 SASEGT. The CDR3 totals 14 residues. CDR3 DNA: TGTGCCAGCGCTTCCCGACAGATGAACACTGAAGCTTTCTTT. Its translation is CASASRQMNTEAFF.

The rearrangement links TRBV18 to TRBJ2-7; tentative D call: TRBD1 (6 bases). This CDR3 region has 15 residues. CDR1 and CDR2 (germline): KGHSH, LQKENI. V lost 3 bases to trimming and J lost 4 bases, with 16 bases between them. This CDR3 is CASSPTGMEPYEQYF. As DNA, the CDR3 is TGTGCCAGCTCACCGACAGGAATGGAGCCATACGAGCAGTACTTC.

The chain couples TRBV6-5 to TRBJ1-4; weak D call: TRBD1 (6 bases). V was trimmed by 2 bases and J by 8 bases, leaving 12 bases between them. The CDR3 sequence is 14 residues long. Per germline, CDR1 MNHEY and CDR2 SVGAGI. This chain's CDR3 is CASSYEQGREKLFF. CDR3 in DNA: TGTGCCAGCAGTTACGAGCAGGGGCGGGAAAAACTGTTTTTT.

The chain carries TRBV27 and TRBJ1-5; the D is unclear. This CDR3 comprises 17 residues. Germline CDR1 is MNHEY and CDR2 is SMNVEV (reference sequence). Deletions cut 6 bases from V and 0 bases from J, with 18 bases between. The CDR3 DNA is TGTGCCAGCAGCCCCCGAGGTTTGTTGGCTAGCAATCAGCCCCAGCATTTT. It encodes CASSPRGLLASNQPQHF.

This clone was detected only once. This chain connects TRBV18 to TRBJ1-1; 9 bases line up with TRBD1. The ends lost 2 bases at V and 8 bases at J; junction bases unmatched: 6. This CDR3 is 14 amino acids long. Germline V gene lookup returns CDR1 KGHSH and CDR2 LQKENI. In DNA, the CDR3 is TGTGCCAGCTCACCAAGACAGGGGGGTGACGAAGCTTTCTTT. Translation gives CASSPRQGGDEAFF.

The chain uses TRBV30 and TRBJ1-1, with D uncertain. CDR3 length equals 13 residues. Deletions cut 0 bases from V and 1 base from J, with 6 bases between. CDR1 is GTSNPN, CDR2 SVGIG, per germline (reference sequence). The DNA of the CDR3 is TGTGCCTGGAGTGTCACAAGGAACACTGAAGCTTTCTTT. Protein: CAWSVTRNTEAFF.

The J gene is TRBJ2-1, the V gene TRBV19, with a weak D call TRBD2 (5 bases). Looked up from germline, CDR1 is LNHDA and CDR2 is SQIVND (reference sequence). The CDR3 spans 15 residues. The ends were cut back, 4 bases at V and 5 bases at J, with 15 bases in the middle. The CDR3: CASSTSSGLHNEQFF. For the CDR3, the DNA is TGTGCCAGTAGTACCTCCTCCGGACTGCACAATGAGCAGTTCTTC.

The chain carries TRBV5-4 and TRBJ2-2, with D perhaps TRBD1 (5 bases). Germline V gene lookup returns CDR1 SGHNT and CDR2 YYREEE (reference sequence). This CDR3 has 15 residues. V lost 4 bases to trimming and J lost 2 bases, with 12 bases between them. CDR3 sequence reads: CASSRMTDNTGELFF. The CDR3 DNA sequence: TGTGCCAGCAGCCGTATGACAGATAACACCGGGGAGCTGTTTTTT.

J is TRBJ1-1 and V is TRBV19; 7 bases fit TRBD1. CDR1 and CDR2 (germline): LNHDA, SQIVND (reference sequence). V was pared by 6 bases and J by 6 bases, with 7 bases of the junction left unmatched. The CDR3 sequence is 13 residues long. This CDR3 reads CASSLTGSAEAFF. Here the CDR3 DNA reads TGTGCCAGTAGCTTGACAGGGAGCGCTGAAGCTTTCTTT.